The rows below give T cell receptor beta chains drawn from one sample of a study of blood T cells in healthy people across ages. TCRdb re-called the 5' RACE reads through MiXCR, storing one row per CDR3 protein. The sample includes about 800,000 distinct CDR3 sequences, about 25% of them seen just once. The same data also contributed to another study, on T cells of mothers and their children.

The sample was blood. Receptors originate from a boy younger than 18 in good health. CDR3s include the opening cysteine and the closing phenylalanine or tryptophan. Fields, in order: J gene, V gene, D gene, CDR3 length, clone size, CDR3 DNA, CDR3 protein. D genes are given only for firm matches. Expanded clones are given a class, and other clones once, few, many or no size at all.

J gene: TRBJ2-2; V gene: TRBV5-1; D gene: TRBD2; CDR3 length: 16; clone size: -; CDR3 DNA: TGCGCCAGCAGCTTGGTCGGGAGGGCCGATGTCGGGGAGCTGTTTTTT; CDR3 protein: CASSLVGRADVGELFF
J gene: TRBJ1-2; V gene: TRBV5-5; D gene: -; CDR3 length: 12; clone size: -; CDR3 DNA: TGTGCCAGCAGCTTGGCTGGGTATGGCTACACCTTC; CDR3 protein: CASSLAGYGYTF
J gene: TRBJ2-3; V gene: TRBV12-3/TRBV12-4; D gene: TRBD1; CDR3 length: 15; clone size: -; CDR3 DNA: TGTGCCAGCAGTGGGGGACAGGGGTTAACAGATACGCAGTGTTTT; CDR3 protein: CASSGGQGLTDTQCF
J gene: TRBJ1-1; V gene: TRBV28; D gene: -; CDR3 length: 14; clone size: -; CDR3 DNA: TGTGCCAGCAGTGTCTGGCAGACGGCCGCTGAAGCTTTCTTT; CDR3 protein: CASSVWQTAAEAFF
J gene: TRBJ2-7; V gene: TRBV29-1; D gene: TRBD1; CDR3 length: 13; clone size: few; CDR3 DNA: TGCAGCGCCGGACAGGGTTTGGGCTACGAGCAGTACTTC; CDR3 protein: CSAGQGLGYEQYF
J gene: TRBJ2-7; V gene: TRBV12-3/TRBV12-4; D gene: -; CDR3 length: 13; clone size: -; CDR3 DNA: TGTGCCAGCAGTCAGACAGAAACCTACGAGCAGTACTTC; CDR3 protein: CASSQTETYEQYF
J gene: TRBJ2-1; V gene: TRBV5-5; D gene: TRBD2; CDR3 length: 18; clone size: -; CDR3 DNA: TGTGCCAGCAGCTTTACGGAGACACTAGCGAGCTCCTACAATGAGCAGTTCTTC; CDR3 protein: CASSFTETLASSYNEQFF
J gene: TRBJ2-1; V gene: TRBV3-1; D gene: -; CDR3 length: 15; clone size: -; CDR3 DNA: TGTGCCAGCAGCCAAGATTTTGCCAACTACAATGAGCAGTTCTTC; CDR3 protein: CASSQDFANYNEQFF
J gene: TRBJ2-7; V gene: TRBV12-3/TRBV12-4; D gene: -; CDR3 length: 13; clone size: few; CDR3 DNA: TGTGCCAGCAACAAGGGAGCCTCCTACGAGCAGTACTTC; CDR3 protein: CASNKGASYEQYF
J gene: TRBJ1-4; V gene: TRBV20-1; D gene: -; CDR3 length: 13; clone size: -; CDR3 DNA: TGCAGTGCTAGATGGGATTCTAATGAAAAACTGTTTTTT; CDR3 protein: CSARWDSNEKLFF
J gene: TRBJ2-1; V gene: TRBV12-3/TRBV12-4; D gene: TRBD2; CDR3 length: 15; clone size: few; CDR3 DNA: TGTGCCAGCAGTTATGGCGGGGGGGGGTACAATGAGCAGTTCTTC; CDR3 protein: CASSYGGGGYNEQFF
J gene: TRBJ2-5; V gene: TRBV3-1; D gene: -; CDR3 length: 14; clone size: many; CDR3 DNA: TGTGCCAGCAGCCAAGGGCGGGGCGGGGAGACCCAGTACTTC; CDR3 protein: CASSQGRGGETQYF
J gene: TRBJ1-2; V gene: TRBV29-1; D gene: -; CDR3 length: 14; clone size: few; CDR3 DNA: TGCAGCGTTGACTCTGGCGCCCTCCACTATGGCTACACCTTC; CDR3 protein: CSVDSGALHYGYTF
J gene: TRBJ2-7; V gene: TRBV15; D gene: -; CDR3 length: 19; clone size: -; CDR3 DNA: TGTGCCACTAGAATAAAAGGGACCTTACGGGAGAGAACCTACTACGAGCAGTACTTC; CDR3 protein: CATRIKGTLRERTYYEQYF
J gene: TRBJ1-5; V gene: TRBV14; D gene: -; CDR3 length: 15; clone size: few; CDR3 DNA: TGTGCCAGCAGCCAGAGGGGGAGTAGCAATCAGCCCCAGCATTTT; CDR3 protein: CASSQRGSSNQPQHF
J gene: TRBJ2-7; V gene: TRBV12-3/TRBV12-4; D gene: -; CDR3 length: 13; clone size: few; CDR3 DNA: TGTGCCAGCAGCTTTGCCGTAGGATCCGAGCAGTACTTC; CDR3 protein: CASSFAVGSEQYF
J gene: TRBJ2-6; V gene: TRBV7-2; D gene: -; CDR3 length: 19; clone size: few; CDR3 DNA: TGTGCCAGCAGCTTAGGGTTGCGGGGGCGAGACTCTGGGGCCAACGTCCTGACTTTC; CDR3 protein: CASSLGLRGRDSGANVLTF
J gene: TRBJ2-7; V gene: TRBV12-3/TRBV12-4; D gene: TRBD1; CDR3 length: 14; clone size: few; CDR3 DNA: TGTGCCAGCAGTTTGGGGACAGGGGTGTGGGAGCAGTACTTC; CDR3 protein: CASSLGTGVWEQYF
J gene: TRBJ2-1; V gene: TRBV6-5; D gene: -; CDR3 length: 15; clone size: -; CDR3 DNA: TGTGCCACCAAAAGTGGGGGGGGCTGGAGCAATGAGCAGTTCTTC; CDR3 protein: CATKSGGGWSNEQFF
J gene: TRBJ1-2; V gene: TRBV10-3; D gene: -; CDR3 length: 13; clone size: -; CDR3 DNA: TGTGCCATCAGGCCCCTGGGGTTAGATGGCTACACCTTC; CDR3 protein: CAIRPLGLDGYTF
J gene: TRBJ2-6; V gene: TRBV7-9; D gene: TRBD1; CDR3 length: 16; clone size: -; CDR3 DNA: TGTGCCAGCAGCTTTGGACAGGGGGCCTGGGCCAACGTCCTGACTTTC; CDR3 protein: CASSFGQGAWANVLTF
J gene: TRBJ2-7; V gene: TRBV12-3/TRBV12-4; D gene: -; CDR3 length: 15; clone size: few; CDR3 DNA: TGTGCCAGCAGTTTAGTGGCAGCCAGCTCCTACGAGCAGTACTTC; CDR3 protein: CASSLVAASSYEQYF
J gene: TRBJ2-4; V gene: TRBV2; D gene: TRBD1; CDR3 length: 15; clone size: many; CDR3 DNA: TGTGCCAGCAGGGAGGAGAACAGGGGGCAAAACATTCAGTACTTC; CDR3 protein: CASREENRGQNIQYF